This T cell receptor (beta chain) was documented in a study of T cells in Graves' hyperthyroidism and ophthalmopathy. Regarding the study as a whole: Most clonotypes expanded in thyroid above 0.001 were likewise present in blood.

This clonotype was detected ten times or more. Its antigen remains unknown. Amplification targeted TCR beta CDR3 regions from RNA transcripts. With the HTBI primer set, the TCR CDR3 went through a first round of RT-PCR. From the multiplex PCR reads, TCRdb called clonotypes with MiXCR, one entry per CDR3 protein. Of fewer than 700,000 distinct CDR3 sequences in the sample, 16% were seen once. An absence of ophthalmopathy progression within 18 months meant stable Graves' hyperthyroidism. The hyperthyroidism patients had all been newly diagnosed, and their disease duration was under 2 months. Their ages ranged from 18 to 65 years. The source of the PBMCs was around 10 ml of fresh peripheral blood. The germline CDR1 and CDR2 sequences are SGHAT and FQNNGV. The CDR3 runs to 13 residues. Trimming cost V 5 bases and J 4 bases, with 9 bases left between them.

The receptor was isolated from a woman under 40 with Graves' hyperthyroidism. Sequencing input: blood. The rearrangement links TRBV11-2 to TRBJ2-1; no clear D. The CDR3 coding sequence is TGTGCCAGCAGCCGACAAACATACAATGAGCAGTTCTTC. This translates into CASSRQTYNEQFF.